This record concerns one TCR beta chain sequence. Per the study methods: Amplification of reference gene primers provided the estimated nucleated cell counts. Assay used: immunoSEQ multiplex PCR; TCRdb lists only in-frame clones, some missing. V and J calls and clone size are as listed in that table; D and trimming were resolved from the DNA. The table has about 180,000 clones, 70% to 90% seen once; the top ten hold roughly 3.7%. These data originate in a study of blood T cell repertoires in COVID-19. On the study more broadly: Both acute and convalescent COVID-19 samples were obtained from the United States, Italy and Spain. Nucleic acid was either cDNA or gDNA, and it came from T cells, B-cell-depleted T cells, or PBMCs.

Sequences were obtained from peripheral blood. The clonotype was recovered from a woman aged 30 to 39 with acute or convalescent COVID-19.

CDR3 in DNA: TGTGCCAGCAGCATGGACAGGGGTATCGCTGGAAACACCATATATTTT. This codes for CASSMDRGIAGNTIYF. The rearrangement uses TRBV21-1 and TRBJ1-3; the table's D call, TRBD1, has no DNA check behind it. TRBV21-1 is a pseudogene. This CDR3 is 16 amino acids long.